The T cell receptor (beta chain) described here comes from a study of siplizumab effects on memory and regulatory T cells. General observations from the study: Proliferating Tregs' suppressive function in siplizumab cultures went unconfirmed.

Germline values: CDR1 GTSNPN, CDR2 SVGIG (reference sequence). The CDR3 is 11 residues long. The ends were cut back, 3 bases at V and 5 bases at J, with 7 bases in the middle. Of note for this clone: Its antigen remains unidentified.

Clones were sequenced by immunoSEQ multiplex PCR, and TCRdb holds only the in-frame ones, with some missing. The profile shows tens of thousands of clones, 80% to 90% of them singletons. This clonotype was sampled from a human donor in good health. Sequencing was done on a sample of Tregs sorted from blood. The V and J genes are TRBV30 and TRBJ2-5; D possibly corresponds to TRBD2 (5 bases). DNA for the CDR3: TGTGCCTGGAGGGGCGGGGAGACCCAGTACTTC. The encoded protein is CAWRGGETQYF.